The clone carrying this TCR beta chain was recorded many times. Its target is not known. The length of the CDR3 is 13 residues. Germline CDR1 is SGHTA and CDR2 is FQGNSA. V lost 4 bases and J lost 1, with 5 bases in between. TCRdb reprocessed the 5' RACE reads via MiXCR and lists one record per CDR3 protein. The sample lists fewer than 350,000 distinct CDR3 sequences; around 4.3% were seen once. This sample is part of a study of T cells after yellow fever vaccination. Study-wide context: With SMART-Seq v4 Ultra Low Input, the fractions containing low cell numbers were prepared.

General study findings and limits: Some clonotypes were seen in both the CD4 and the CD8 compartments. These made up a small share and likely arose from convergent recombination. In post-booster samples, most primary-vaccination clones reappeared (approximately 96% CD4, around 87% CD8).

The rearrangement joins TRBV7-2 to TRBJ2-1; the D is unclear. The sequencing here drew on PBMCs, taken 15 days after the yellow fever booster vaccination. The sequence came from a young man who received the YFV17D yellow fever vaccine. The CDR3 region is CASSSRSYNEQFF. As DNA, the CDR3 is TGTGCCAGCAGCTCTAGGTCCTACAATGAGCAGTTCTTC.